Shown below are 20 T cell receptor beta chains from a single sample sequenced in a study of a mutant IDH1 vaccine in newly diagnosed glioma. Time point here: baseline, week 1 (first vaccination visit). The treatment is: pre-vaccination baseline after standard-of-care therapy. The assay was immunoSEQ multiplex PCR, and TCRdb's table has in-frame clones only and misses some. The repertoire holds about 21,000 clones, with around 85% as singletons. The sequencing here drew on PBMCs, taken from a glioma patient treated with radiotherapy, temozolomide or both. All receptors derive from a man between 35 and 55 years old with glioma.

V gene TRBV5-4 combines with J gene TRBJ2-2, with D perhaps TRBD2 (6 bases). CDR3 length: 13 residues. Germline V gene data show CDR1 as SGHNT and CDR2 as YYREEE (reference sequence). Trimming took 0 bases from V and 6 from J, leaving 6 bases between them. The CDR3 region has the DNA TGTGCCAGCAGCTTGGGGGAGGCCGGGGAGCTGTTTTTT. Residues: CASSLGEAGELFF. The whole variable domain, remainder taken from reference TRBV5-4 and TRBJ2-2, is ETGVTQSPTHLIKTRGQQVTLRCSSQSGHNTVSWYQQALGQGPQFIFQYYREEENGRGNFPPRFSGLQFPNYSSELNVNALELDDSALYLCASSLGEAGELFFGEGSRLTVL.

The CDR3 sequence is CSVVWTGGSYEQYF. The CDR3 DNA reads TGCAGCGTCGTCTGGACAGGGGGGTCCTACGAGCAGTACTTC. The V and J genes are TRBV29-1 and TRBJ2-7; 10 bases line up with TRBD1. The CDR3 covers 14 residues. Per germline, CDR1 SQVTM and CDR2 ANQGSEA. The trim removed 6 bases at V and 1 base at J, leaving 6 bases unmatched.

The CDR3 region has the DNA TGTGCCAGCAGCTTACATCGAGGGGGTCTTAACACCGGGGAGCTGTTTTTT. Protein sequence: CASSLHRGGLNTGELFF. The rearrangement links TRBV7-2 to TRBJ2-2; perhaps TRBD1 as D (6 bases). Germline CDR1 is SGHTA and CDR2 is FQGNSA. This CDR3 has 17 amino acids. V was trimmed by 2 bases and J by 2 bases, leaving 15 bases between them.

This clone occurred once. CDR3 region: CSARENQPQHF. The CDR3 nucleotides read TGCAGTGCCCGAGAAAATCAGCCCCAGCATTTT. The chain links TRBV20-1 to TRBJ1-5; D not resolved. V shed 6 bases and J shed 4 bases, with 7 bases lying between them. CDR3 size: 11 residues. Germline V lookup: CDR1 DFQATT, CDR2 SNEGSKA (reference sequence).

The chain recombines TRBV6-5 with TRBJ2-7; D is possibly TRBD2 (5 bases). From germline, CDR1 is MNHEY and CDR2 SVGAGI. The CDR3 is made up of 12 amino acids. V lost 6 bases and J 6 bases, leaving 12 bases between the germline ends. The CDR3 region is CASRDWYSEQYF. CDR3 DNA sequence: TGTGCCAGCAGGGACTGGTATAGCGAGCAGTACTTC.

The V gene is TRBV6-5, the J gene TRBJ1-2, with 8 bases identical to TRBD1. CDR1 and CDR2 (germline): MNHEY, SVGAGI. The CDR3 sequence is 15 residues long. Trimming removed 6 bases from V and 4 bases from J; junction bases left unmatched: 10. CDR3 protein: CASRPGQGAFYGYTF. DNA of the CDR3: TGTGCCAGCAGACCCGGACAGGGCGCCTTCTATGGCTACACCTTC.

The chain employs TRBV6-4 and TRBJ1-5; tentatively, D is TRBD1 (5 bases). CDR1 MRHNA and CDR2 SNTAGT come from the germline V gene. Trimming cost V 1 base and J 5 bases, with 15 bases left between them. This CDR3 contains 16 residues. CDR3 DNA: TGTGCCAGCAGTGACTTTGGGACGGTGGGGGATCAGCCCCAGCATTTT. It codes for CASSDFGTVGDQPQHF.

This clone turned up a few times. This chain links TRBV5-6 with TRBJ1-2; the match to TRBD1 covers 9 bases. Germline-derived CDR1 and CDR2 are SGHDT and YYEEEE. V lost 4 bases to trimming and J lost 4 bases; unmatched junction nucleotides: 8. The CDR3 has 15 residues. In DNA, the CDR3 is TGTGCCAGCAGCCCCTGGGACAGGGTAAGCTATGGCTACACCTTC. The encoded protein is CASSPWDRVSYGYTF.

This chain links TRBV14 with TRBJ1-4; no firm D call. The CDR3 consists of 14 residues. CDR1 is SGHDN and CDR2 is FVKESK in the germline V gene. The V gene lost 2 bases and the J gene lost 5 bases, with 9 bases spanning the gap. In nucleotides, the CDR3 is TGTGCCAGCAGCCAAATAGGCGGAAATGAAAAACTGTTTTTT. It specifies CASSQIGGNEKLFF.

The chain has TRBV5-5 and TRBJ2-7; D perhaps matches TRBD1 (6 bases). In germline, CDR1 is SGHKS, CDR2 YYEKEE (reference sequence). Between the trimmed V and J ends, which lost 6 bases and 0 bases, there was a span of 13 bases. The CDR3 length is 14 residues. CDR3 loop: CASILQGTSYEQYF. Here the CDR3 DNA reads TGTGCCAGCATCCTACAGGGAACCTCCTACGAGCAGTACTTC.

The chain carries TRBV7-2 and TRBJ2-1; D is possibly TRBD1 (5 bases). Germline V gene data show CDR1 as SGHTA and CDR2 as FQGNSA. This CDR3 has 14 amino acids. With 1 base removed from V and 10 bases from J, the gap between germline ends came to 14 bases. The CDR3 spells CASSLEHRNREQFF. In nucleotides, the CDR3 is TGTGCCAGCAGCTTAGAACATCGGAACAGGGAGCAGTTCTTC.

The rearrangement links TRBV6-6 to TRBJ1-5; D is uncertain. Trimming removed 7 bases from V and 4 bases from J, with 8 bases in between. Germline assignment: CDR1 MNHNY and CDR2 SVGAGI (reference sequence). This CDR3 has 12 residues. The CDR3 spells CASTDGNQPQHF. The CDR3 region has the DNA TGTGCCAGCACGGACGGGAATCAGCCCCAGCATTTT.

The V gene is TRBV2, the J gene TRBJ1-4; D unresolved. CDR3 length: 11 amino acids. The germline CDR1 and CDR2 sequences are SNHLY and FYNNEI. Trimming took 6 bases from V and 15 from J, leaving 14 bases between them. CDR3 sequence: CASRSSGSVFF. DNA of the CDR3: TGTGCCAGCAGGTCATCGGGCTCAGTGTTTTTT.

The J gene is TRBJ1-1, the V gene TRBV28; D uncertain. Trimming stripped 2 bases from V and 4 bases from J, with 8 bases between. The germline CDR1 and CDR2 sequences are MDHEN and SYDVKM. CDR3 length: 13 residues. The CDR3 DNA follows: TGTGCCAGCAGTTTACAGCAACTCACTGAAGCTTTCTTT. Protein: CASSLQQLTEAFF.

The gene calls are TRBV4-2 and TRBJ2-7; a weak D match, TRBD1 (5 bases). CDR1 and CDR2 from the germline V gene are LGHNA and YNFKEQ. This CDR3 spans 14 amino acids. V was cut by 1 base and J by 7 bases, with 14 bases left in between. The CDR3 reads CASSQVQAVGEQYF. In nucleotides, the CDR3 is TGTGCCAGCAGCCAAGTACAGGCGGTAGGGGAGCAGTACTTC.

This clone has only one observation. This chain joins TRBV7-9 and TRBJ1-2, with D tentatively TRBD1 (5 bases). V was cut by 1 base and J by 3 bases, with 15 bases left in between. The CDR3 loop spans 16 amino acids. Germline V gene data show CDR1 as SEHNR and CDR2 as FQNEAQ (reference sequence). This CDR3 reads CASSLDGARRDYGYTF. The CDR3 DNA reads TGTGCCAGCAGCTTAGACGGGGCCAGACGAGACTATGGCTACACCTTC.

The chain carries TRBV7-2 and TRBJ2-7; TRBD2 matches at 13 bases. From germline, CDR1 is SGHTA and CDR2 FQGNSA. V lost 4 bases to trimming and J lost 7 bases; unmatched junction nucleotides: 7. This CDR3 is 15 amino acids long. The CDR3 reads CASSSGLAGVREQYF. The CDR3 nucleotides read TGTGCCAGCAGCTCAGGACTAGCGGGAGTTCGGGAGCAGTACTTC. The variable domain in full, completed from reference TRBV7-2 and TRBJ2-7, reads GAGVSQSPSNKVTEKGKDVELRCDPISGHTALYWYRQSLGQGLEFLIYFQGNSAPDKSGLPSDRFSAERTGGSVSTLTIQRTQQEDSAVYLCASSSGLAGVREQYFGPGTRLTVT.

This clone was found once. The rearrangement joins TRBV7-9 to TRBJ1-5; D may be TRBD1 (6 bases). V lost 1 base to trimming and J lost 0 bases, with 16 bases between them. CDR3 length: 18 amino acids. Germline-derived CDR1 and CDR2 are SEHNR and FQNEAQ (reference sequence). The CDR3 nucleotides are TGTGCCAGCAGCTTAGACTTCATTCAGGGGTATAGCAATCAGCCCCAGCATTTT. Translation: CASSLDFIQGYSNQPQHF.

This clone occurred once. This rearrangement joins TRBV2 to TRBJ2-2; 7 nucleotides line up with TRBD1. V trimming: 7 bases; J trimming: 1 base; junction bases outside the gene matches: 3. This CDR3 region has 14 residues. Germline CDR1 reads SNHLY; CDR2 reads FYNNEI. Written as DNA, the CDR3 is TGTGCCAGCAACAGACAGGGGAACACCGGGGAGCTGTTTTTT. It is translated as CASNRQGNTGELFF.

This chain joins TRBV5-1 and TRBJ1-1; 12 bases line up with TRBD1. Germline CDR1 is SGHRS and CDR2 is YFSETQ. Unmatched junction bases numbered 10, after V lost 4 bases and J lost 3 bases. The CDR3 has 17 residues. The CDR3 DNA reads TGCGCCAGCAGCCCCGGGACAGGGGGCATTGGGTACACTGAAGCTTTCTTT. Protein: CASSPGTGGIGYTEAFF. The complete variable domain, with remaining parts taken from reference TRBV5-1 and TRBJ1-1, reads KAGVTQTPRYLIKTRGQQVTLSCSPISGHRSVSWYQQTPGQGLQFLFEYFSETQRNKGNFPGRFSGRQFSNSRSEMNVSTLELGDSALYLCASSPGTGGIGYTEAFFGQGTRLTVV.